This T cell receptor beta chain is drawn from a study of blood T cell repertoires in COVID-19. Study background: The study drew acute and convalescent COVID-19 samples from the United States, Italy and Spain. The analysed material was cDNA or gDNA that came from T cells, B-cell-depleted T cells, or PBMCs.

Per the original data handling: Reference gene primer amplification yielded estimated nucleated cell counts. Sequencing used immunoSEQ multiplex PCR; TCRdb keeps in-frame clones, though not all of them. D and trimming were read from the DNA, whereas the V and J calls and clone size are those reported in that table. The sample lists some 250,000 clones, 60% to 75% occurring once. Sample: peripheral blood. The receptor comes from an elderly woman with acute or convalescent COVID-19.

In nucleotides, the CDR3 is TGTGCCAGCAGTTCAGAGGGCGGTGGCACTGAAGCTTTCTTT. It specifies CASSSEGGGTEAFF. This sequence joins TRBV11-3 and TRBJ1-1; D not certain. Per the germline V gene, CDR1 is SGHNT and CDR2 is YENEEA. Trimming removed 6 bases at V and 4 bases at J, with 15 bases between. The CDR3 has 14 residues.